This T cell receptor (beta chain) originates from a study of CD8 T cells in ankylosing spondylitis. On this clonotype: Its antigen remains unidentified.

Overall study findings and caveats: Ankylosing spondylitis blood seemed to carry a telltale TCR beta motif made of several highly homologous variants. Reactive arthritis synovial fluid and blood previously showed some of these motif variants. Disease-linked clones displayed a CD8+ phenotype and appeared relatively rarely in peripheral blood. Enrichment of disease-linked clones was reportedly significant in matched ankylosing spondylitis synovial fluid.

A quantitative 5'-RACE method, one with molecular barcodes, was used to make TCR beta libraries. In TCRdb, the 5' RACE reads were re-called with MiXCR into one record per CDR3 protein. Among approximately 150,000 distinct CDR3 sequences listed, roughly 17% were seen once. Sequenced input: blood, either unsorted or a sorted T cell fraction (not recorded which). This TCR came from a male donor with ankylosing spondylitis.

CDR3 sequence (DNA): TGTGCCAGCAGCGATGCCCCGGTCCATACGCAGTATTTT. This gives the protein CASSDAPVHTQYF. The chain links TRBV9 to TRBJ2-3; no definite D call. V was clipped by 3 bases and J by 7 bases, with 12 bases between them. This CDR3 region has 13 residues. Germline loops: CDR1 SGDLS, CDR2 YYNGEE.